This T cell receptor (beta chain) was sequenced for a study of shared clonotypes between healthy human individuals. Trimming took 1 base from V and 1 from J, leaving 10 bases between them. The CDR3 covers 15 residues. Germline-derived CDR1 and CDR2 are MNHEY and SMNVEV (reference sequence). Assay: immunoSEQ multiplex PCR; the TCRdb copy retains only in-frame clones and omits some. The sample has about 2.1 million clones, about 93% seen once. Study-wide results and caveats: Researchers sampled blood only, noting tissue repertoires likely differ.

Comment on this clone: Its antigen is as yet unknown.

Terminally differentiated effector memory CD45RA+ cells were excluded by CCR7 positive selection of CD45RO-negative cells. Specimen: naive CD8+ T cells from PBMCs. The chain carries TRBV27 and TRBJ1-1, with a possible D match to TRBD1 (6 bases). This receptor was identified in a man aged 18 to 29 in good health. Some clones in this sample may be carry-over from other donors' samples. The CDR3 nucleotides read TGTGCCAGCAGTTTATATTCCAGGGGGAACACTGAAGCTTTCTTT. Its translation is CASSLYSRGNTEAFF.